These 22 T cell receptor beta chains came from one sample sequenced in a study of blood T cells in healthy people across ages. A J-beta primer mix and a sample-barcoded 5' primer were used in a second PCR of about 7 to 11 cycles. One entry per CDR3 protein, called by TCRdb with MiXCR from the 5' RACE reads. The sample contains fewer than 1,200,000 distinct CDR3 sequences, 25% of which appear only once. These sequences were also reported in another study, on T cells of mothers and their children.

Material: blood. These receptors originate from a girl aged 2 to 10 in good health.

V and J are TRBV14 and TRBJ1-4; D call uncertain. Per germline, CDR1 SGHDN and CDR2 FVKESK. The CDR3 totals 16 residues. Trimming removed 4 bases at V and 7 bases at J, with 19 bases between. CDR3: CASSPERNGVGEKLFF. The CDR3 DNA follows: TGTGCCAGCAGCCCAGAAAGGAACGGCGTAGGTGAAAAACTGTTTTTT.

This rearrangement joins TRBV20-1 to TRBJ2-3; D might be TRBD2 (6 bases). Between the trimmed V and J ends, which lost 6 bases and 2 bases, there was a span of 15 bases. This CDR3 contains 14 residues. Germline lookup yields CDR1 DFQATT and CDR2 SNEGSKA (reference sequence). For the CDR3, the DNA is TGCAGTGCGTCCGGGACTGGGATCACAGATACGCAGTATTTT. Protein sequence: CSASGTGITDTQYF.

In its sample, this clonotype was seen a few times. This sequence joins TRBV20-1 and TRBJ2-5; D perhaps matches TRBD1 (6 bases). The J call may be mistaken, given a closer DNA end match to TRBJ2-1. CDR1 is DFQATT, CDR2 SNEGSKA, per germline (reference sequence). The CDR3 has 14 residues. The CDR3 loop reads CSARGPISGDEQFF. In DNA form, the CDR3 reads TGCAGTGCTAGAGGCCCAATCTCAGGGGATGAGCAGTTCTTC.

In its sample, this clonotype was seen a few times. V gene TRBV29-1 combines with J gene TRBJ1-3; D not resolved. Germline V lookup: CDR1 SQVTM, CDR2 ANQGSEA. This CDR3 is 14 amino acids long. The germline V and J ends were trimmed by 4 bases and 4 bases, with 14 bases remaining between them. The CDR3 here is CSVVKGFNGNTIYF. The CDR3 bases are TGCAGCGTTGTTAAGGGCTTTAACGGAAACACCATATATTTT.

There are a few counts of this clonotype. The chain carries TRBV27 and TRBJ2-5; maybe TRBD1 (5 bases). Deletions cut 6 bases from V and 2 bases from J, with 10 bases between. From germline, CDR1 is MNHEY and CDR2 SMNVEV (reference sequence). The CDR3 extends over 13 amino acids. The CDR3 spells CASRRNRQETQYF. The CDR3 DNA is TGTGCCAGCAGGCGTAACAGGCAAGAGACCCAGTACTTC.

This clonotype has more than one count but fewer than ten. V and J are TRBV4-2 and TRBJ2-3; D remains unclear. Trimming stripped 1 base from V and 4 bases from J, with 6 bases between. This CDR3 spans 13 amino acids. CDR1 is LGHNA, CDR2 YNFKEQ, per germline. CDR3 residues: CASSQVGADTQYF. The CDR3 DNA reads TGTGCCAGCAGCCAAGTGGGTGCAGATACGCAGTATTTT.

This clonotype was found a few times. This chain connects TRBV20-1 to TRBJ2-5; TRBD2 aligns across 8 bases. CDR1 and CDR2 (germline): DFQATT, SNEGSKA (reference sequence). CDR3 length: 14 residues. Unmatched junction bases numbered 8, after V lost 3 bases and J lost 5 bases. The CDR3 spells CSARGLGLLETQYF. CDR3 in DNA: TGCAGTGCTAGGGGACTAGGCTTACTGGAGACCCAGTACTTC.

This clonotype was observed a handful of times. CDR3 nucleotide sequence: TGTGCCACCAGCAGGGAACAGGGGCAAAACTACGAGCAGTACTTC. Protein sequence: CATSREQGQNYEQYF. V usage is TRBV15 and J usage is TRBJ2-1, with 7 bases fitting TRBD1. Gene TRBJ2-7 matches the end of the DNA better, so the J call may be wrong. The germline gives CDR1 LNHNV, CDR2 YYDKDF (reference sequence). This CDR3 has 15 residues.

The chain carries TRBV4-2 and TRBJ2-2, with 9 bases that match TRBD1. The germline CDR1 and CDR2 sequences are LGHNA and YNFKEQ. V was pared by 5 bases and J by 5 bases, with 9 bases of the junction left unmatched. The CDR3 is made up of 16 amino acids. CDR3 sequence (DNA): TGTGCCAGCAGCTTGACAGGGGGAGAGGTTACCGGGGAGCTGTTTTTT. This gives the protein CASSLTGGEVTGELFF.

There are a few counts of this clonotype. The chain uses TRBV15 and TRBJ1-4; D is ambiguous. The CDR3 loop spans 15 amino acids. Germline V lookup: CDR1 LNHNV, CDR2 YYDKDF (reference sequence). V lost 6 bases and J lost 5, with 16 bases in between. CDR3 in amino acids: CATSKAEGTNEKLFF. CDR3 sequence (DNA): TGTGCCACCAGTAAGGCCGAGGGCACAAATGAAAAACTGTTTTTT. Drawing the rest from reference TRBV15 and TRBJ1-4, the complete variable domain is DAMVIQNPRYQVTQFGKPVTLSCSQTLNHNVMYWYQQKSSQAPKLLFHYYDKDFNNEADTPDNFQSRRPNTSFCFLDIRSPGLGDTAMYLCATSKAEGTNEKLFFGSGTQLSVL.

The CDR3 region is CASSAPTGGNTEAFF. CDR3 DNA: TGTGCCAGCAGCGCCCCGACAGGGGGGAACACTGAAGCTTTCTTT. This chain links TRBV9 with TRBJ1-1; TRBD1 matches 9 bases. V lost 3 bases and J lost 1; bases outside the gene matches: 4. This CDR3 contains 15 residues. Germline assignment: CDR1 SGDLS and CDR2 YYNGEE. Full variable domain (missing parts from reference TRBV9 and TRBJ1-1): DSGVTQTPKHLITATGQRVTLRCSPRSGDLSVYWYQQSLDQGLQFLIQYYNGEERAKGNILERFSAQQFPDLHSELNLSSLELGDSALYFCASSAPTGGNTEAFFGQGTRLTVV.

The chain couples TRBV7-2 to TRBJ2-5, with 7 bases that match TRBD1. CDR1 and CDR2 from the germline V gene are SGHTA and FQGNSA. Losses at the gene ends were 4 bases for V and 5 bases for J; bases not matched to a gene: 13. The CDR3 is 16 residues long. The CDR3 region is CASSSFSHQGVETQYF. Written as DNA, the CDR3 is TGTGCCAGCAGCTCATTCTCTCATCAGGGGGTCGAGACCCAGTACTTC. The entire variable domain, with the rest obtained from reference TRBV7-2 and TRBJ2-5, is as follows: GAGVSQSPSNKVTEKGKDVELRCDPISGHTALYWYRQSLGQGLEFLIYFQGNSAPDKSGLPSDRFSAERTGGSVSTLTIQRTQQEDSAVYLCASSSFSHQGVETQYFGPGTRLLVL.

In its sample, this clonotype was seen a few times. The chain has TRBV4-1 and TRBJ1-4; no definite D call. The CDR3 runs to 16 residues. V shed 0 bases and J shed 7 bases, with 15 bases lying between them. Per germline, CDR1 MGHRA and CDR2 YSYEKL. CDR3 protein: CASSQDGGLLREKLFF. The DNA of the CDR3 is TGCGCCAGCAGCCAAGACGGAGGGTTGCTTCGTGAAAAACTGTTTTTT.

The V gene is TRBV10-3, the J gene TRBJ2-5; D call uncertain. The CDR3 consists of 15 residues. Germline V gene lookup returns CDR1 ENHRY and CDR2 SYGVKD. The ends were cut back, 5 bases at V and 5 bases at J, with 18 bases in the middle. CDR3 loop: CAISSDDGSRETQYF. CDR3 DNA: TGTGCCATCAGTTCAGATGACGGGTCCCGCGAGACCCAGTACTTC.

The V gene is TRBV6-6, the J gene TRBJ2-3, with D tentatively TRBD1 (5 bases). Trimming shortened V by 7 bases and J by 2 bases, and 7 bases separated the two germline ends. CDR3 length equals 12 residues. Germline loops: CDR1 MNHNY, CDR2 SVGAGI (reference sequence). The CDR3 here is CASIGHTDTQYF. The CDR3 DNA is TGTGCCAGCATCGGACACACAGATACGCAGTATTTT.

The chain recombines TRBV4-1 with TRBJ2-7, with D possibly TRBD1 on 6 matching bases. V lost 0 bases and J lost 2, with 11 bases in between. Germline V gene sequence: CDR1 MGHRA, CDR2 YSYEKL. This CDR3 region has 15 residues. Written as DNA, the CDR3 is TGCGCCAGCAGCCAAGAAGGAGACAGGACCTACGAGCAGTACTTC. Translating it yields CASSQEGDRTYEQYF.

The V gene is TRBV29-1, the J gene TRBJ2-2; tentative D call: TRBD2 (6 bases). Germline CDR1 is SQVTM and CDR2 is ANQGSEA. With 7 bases removed from V and 1 base from J, the gap between germline ends came to 13 bases. This CDR3 has 14 amino acids. This CDR3 reads CSAAVGGNTGELFF. CDR3 bases: TGCAGCGCAGCGGTGGGAGGGAACACCGGGGAGCTGTTTTTT.

This clonotype was seen more than once but under ten times. The rearrangement uses TRBV11-1 and TRBJ2-1, with TRBD1 identical over 7 bases. CDR3 length: 14 amino acids. The junction had 3 bases not matched to a gene; V was cut back by 5 bases and J by 2 bases. Germline assignment: CDR1 SGHAT and CDR2 FQDESV (reference sequence). Written as DNA, the CDR3 is TGTGCCAGCAGCCATCAGGGGGCCTACAATGAGCAGTTCTTC. Residues: CASSHQGAYNEQFF.

V usage is TRBV29-1 and J usage is TRBJ2-5; the match to TRBD1 covers 9 bases. The J segment lost 3 bases and the V segment lost 6 bases, leaving 5 bases of the junction unmatched. There are 13 residues in the CDR3. Germline loops: CDR1 SQVTM, CDR2 ANQGSEA. In DNA, the CDR3 is TGCAGCGTCCGGGACAGGGCCAAAGAGACCCAGTACTTC. Encoded protein: CSVRDRAKETQYF. The variable domain in full, completed from reference TRBV29-1 and TRBJ2-5, reads SAVISQKPSRDICQRGTSLTIQCQVDSQVTMMFWYRQQPGQSLTLIATANQGSEATYESGFVIDKFPISRPNLTFSTLTVSNMSPEDSSIYLCSVRDRAKETQYFGPGTRLLVL.

This chain uses TRBV14 with TRBJ2-1; no firm D call. Germline V gives CDR1 SGHDN, CDR2 FVKESK. This CDR3 spans 12 amino acids. Trimming shortened V by 4 bases and J by 5 bases, and 6 bases separated the two germline ends. The CDR3 bases are TGTGCCAGCAGCCGGAGAAACAATGAGCAGTTCTTC. It codes for CASSRRNNEQFF.

The table lists this clonotype with a few counts. The genes are TRBV6-1 and TRBJ2-7; possible D gene TRBD1, 6 bases. V shed 1 base and J shed 1 base, with 11 bases lying between them. Per germline, CDR1 MNHNS and CDR2 SASEGT. This CDR3 spans 15 amino acids. The chain's CDR3 is CASSEGTAYSYEQYF. The CDR3 bases are TGTGCCAGCAGTGAAGGGACAGCCTATTCCTACGAGCAGTACTTC.

The chain employs TRBV7-9 and TRBJ2-3, with 7 bases identical to TRBD1. There are 15 residues in the CDR3. The V segment lost 3 bases and the J segment 1 base; nucleotides outside the gene matches: 4. Per germline, CDR1 SEHNR and CDR2 FQNEAQ (reference sequence). This CDR3 is CASSFDRARTDTQYF. In DNA form, the CDR3 reads TGTGCCAGCAGCTTCGACAGGGCCCGCACAGATACGCAGTATTTT.